The rows below give T cell receptor beta chains drawn from one sample of a study of blood T cell repertoires in COVID-19. Measured with immunoSEQ multiplex PCR; TCRdb has only the in-frame clones, and not every one. The data contain some 300,000 clones, approximately 89% of them singletons. Input material: peripheral blood. Receptors were obtained from a woman under 40 who had recovered from COVID-19. Both conserved end residues are part of each CDR3. D genes are given only for firm matches. Clone size appears in some rows only: once, few, many, or a class for an expanded clone.

j_call,v_call,d_call,clone_size,cdr3_nt,cdr3_aa
TRBJ1-1,TRBV24-1,TRBD1,NA,TGTGCCACCAGTGCATGGGACAGGGATGAGGCTTTCTTT,CATSAWDRDEAFF
TRBJ2-2,TRBV6-5,TRBD1,once,TGTGCCAGCCAGTCGGGGGACAGGAGGCCAGGGGAGCTGTTTTTT,CASQSGDRRPGELFF
TRBJ2-5,TRBV7-2,NA,NA,TGTGCCAGCAGCCCCTGGGGCTATGAGACCCAGTACTTC,CASSPWGYETQYF
TRBJ1-2,TRBV3-1/TRBV3-2,TRBD1,few,TGTGCCAGCAGTATACAGGGGGCGCAACGGGGCTACACCTTC,CASSIQGAQRGYTF
TRBJ2-7,TRBV27,NA,NA,TGTGCCAGCAGCTCCCTAGGGGGGGGGAAATACGAGCAGTACTTC,CASSSLGGGKYEQYF
TRBJ2-3,TRBV28,NA,NA,TGTGCCAGCAGTGGCCAGGGCCGTCCGCAGTATTTT,CASSGQGRPQYF
TRBJ2-5,TRBV7-9,NA,NA,TGTGCCAGCAGTCTGAGGTCGGGGACCCAGTACTTC,CASSLRSGTQYF
TRBJ1-1,TRBV30,TRBD1,many,TGTGCCTGGAGTACGAAATTGGGGCAGGGGGCGAGAACTGAAGCTTTCTTT,CAWSTKLGQGARTEAFF
TRBJ1-2,TRBV5-1,TRBD1,NA,TGCGCCAGCAGCTGGACGGGACAGTTTGGCTACACCTTC,CASSWTGQFGYTF
TRBJ1-1,TRBV5-1,TRBD1,NA,TGCGCCAGCAGCATGCTAACAGGGGACACTGAAGCTTTCTTT,CASSMLTGDTEAFF
TRBJ2-7,TRBV12-3/TRBV12-4,NA,NA,TGTGCCAGCAGTTTAAGTCGGACAGAGGAGCAGTACTTC,CASSLSRTEEQYF
TRBJ2-1,TRBV29-1,NA,once,TGCAGCGTTGACCCCTCCCCCCCTAATGAGCAGTTCTTC,CSVDPSPPNEQFF
TRBJ1-4,TRBV5-1,TRBD1,NA,TGCGCCAGCGGGTACCCTAATACCACAGGGGGAAATGAAAAACTGTTTTTT,CASGYPNTTGGNEKLFF
TRBJ1-5,TRBV19,TRBD1,NA,TGTGCCAGTAATGGTAAGGGGGCAGTCGTGGCCCAGCATTTT,CASNGKGAVVAQHF
TRBJ1-3,TRBV7-9,NA,NA,TGTGCCAGCAGCTTAGGGGACAATAGAAACACCATATATTTT,CASSLGDNRNTIYF
TRBJ1-5,TRBV28,NA,NA,TGTGCCAGCAGTTTTGTGACAGGTGGGAATCAGCCCCAGCATTTT,CASSFVTGGNQPQHF
TRBJ1-5,TRBV28,NA,NA,TGTGCCAGCATCACGACAGGCATCAATCAGCCCCAGCATTTT,CASITTGINQPQHF
TRBJ1-3,TRBV19,NA,NA,TGTGCCAGTAGTGCACAGGGCCCTGGAAACACCATATATTTT,CASSAQGPGNTIYF
TRBJ1-5,TRBV11-2,NA,NA,TGTGCCAGCAGCTTAGACATCAATAGCAATCAGCCCCAGCATTTT,CASSLDINSNQPQHF
TRBJ1-2,TRBV7-9,TRBD1,NA,TGTGCCAGCAGCCGACAGGGGGGGCTTGGCTACACCTTC,CASSRQGGLGYTF
TRBJ1-1,TRBV30,TRBD1,NA,TGTGCCTGGACTCGGACAGGGGCTGAAGCTTTCTTT,CAWTRTGAEAFF
TRBJ1-6,TRBV14,TRBD1,NA,TGTGCCAGCAGCCCCTTAGGACAGGGGGGTAATTCACCCCTCCACTTT,CASSPLGQGGNSPLHF
TRBJ2-7,TRBV24-1,TRBD1,NA,TGTGCCACCAGTGATCCCAGGAGGACAGGGGACGAGCAGTACTTC,CATSDPRRTGDEQYF
TRBJ1-2,TRBV6-2/TRBV6-3,NA,NA,TGTGCCAGCAGTTACATTGGAGGATATGGCTACACCTTC,CASSYIGGYGYTF
TRBJ2-4,TRBV7-2,TRBD1,NA,TGTGCCAGCAGCTTCGACAGGGTAGCCAAAAACATTCAGTACTTC,CASSFDRVAKNIQYF
TRBJ2-7,TRBV12-3/TRBV12-4,NA,NA,TGTGCCAGCAGTTTCAACGAGCAGTACTTC,CASSFNEQYF
TRBJ2-5,TRBV30,TRBD1,NA,TGTGCCTGGAAGACAGGGTTGTCAAAGACCCAGTACTTC,CAWKTGLSKTQYF
TRBJ2-1,TRBV5-1,TRBD1,NA,TGCGCCAGCAGCACCGGGACAGGGGCCTACAATGAGCAGTTCTTC,CASSTGTGAYNEQFF
TRBJ1-2,TRBV28,NA,NA,TGTGCCAGCGGGCGGGGGGGATCAGACTATGGCTACACCTTC,CASGRGGSDYGYTF
TRBJ2-5,TRBV19,TRBD1,NA,TGTGCCAGTAGTATAGCCCCCGGGACAGGCCAAGAGACCCAGTACTTC,CASSIAPGTGQETQYF
TRBJ2-7,TRBV5-1,TRBD2,NA,TGCGCCAGCAGCGTAACACTACTAGCGGGGAAATACGAGCAGTACTTC,CASSVTLLAGKYEQYF
TRBJ2-1,TRBV18,NA,NA,TGTGCCAGCTCACCAGGTGCAGGGGCTGGTGAGCAGTTCTTC,CASSPGAGAGEQFF
TRBJ2-5,TRBV29-1,NA,NA,TGCAGCGTTGATAGCGCGGAGACCCAGTACTTC,CSVDSAETQYF
TRBJ1-1,TRBV18,NA,once,TGTGCCAGCTCACCATCCCTTACAGCCATGAACACTGAAGCTTTCTTT,CASSPSLTAMNTEAFF
TRBJ1-5,TRBV10-3,TRBD1,NA,TGTGCCATCAGTGAGTCAGGGGGCAGAGGCAATCAGCCCCAGCATTTT,CAISESGGRGNQPQHF
TRBJ1-4,TRBV2,NA,NA,TGTGCCAGCAGTGAGGTGCGGGGGACTAATGAAAAACTGTTTTTT,CASSEVRGTNEKLFF
TRBJ1-3,TRBV5-8,NA,NA,TGTGCCAGCAGCCACCCGTGGGGGCGACGCTCTGGAAACACCATATATTTT,CASSHPWGRRSGNTIYF
TRBJ1-1,TRBV15,NA,NA,TGTGCCACCAGGGTGACGGGATCGAACACTGAAGCTTTCTTT,CATRVTGSNTEAFF
TRBJ1-4,TRBV7-3,NA,NA,TGTGCCAGCAGCTTAACTAATAATGAAAAACTGTTTTTT,CASSLTNNEKLFF
TRBJ2-3,TRBV11-2,TRBD1,once,TGTGCCAGCAGCATAACAGGGGAAACGCAGTATTTT,CASSITGETQYF
TRBJ1-5,TRBV5-6,NA,NA,TGTGCCAGCAGCTTGGACAGAAATCAGCCCCAGCATTTT,CASSLDRNQPQHF
TRBJ1-2,TRBV6-5,NA,NA,TGTGCCAGCAGTTACACGACGACAGGTGCCTATGGCTACACCTTC,CASSYTTTGAYGYTF
TRBJ2-1,TRBV7-9,TRBD2,few,TGTGCCAGCAGCGGAACTAGCGGGGGAACCAATGAGCAGTTCTTC,CASSGTSGGTNEQFF
TRBJ1-2,TRBV9,NA,NA,TGTGCCAGCAGCGTAGACGGCGGATCCTATGGCTACACCTTC,CASSVDGGSYGYTF
TRBJ2-5,TRBV7-7,TRBD2,NA,TGTGCCAGCAGCCCCGTCCGGGGGGGCGGGAAAGAGACCCAGTACTTC,CASSPVRGGGKETQYF
TRBJ2-7,TRBV12-3/TRBV12-4,NA,NA,TGTGCCAGCAGTTTAGGGGGGAGGTACGAGCAGTACTTC,CASSLGGRYEQYF
TRBJ2-3,TRBV15,TRBD1,NA,TGTGCCACCAGCAATGTTTGGGACAGGAAAAAACGGGATACGCAGTATTTT,CATSNVWDRKKRDTQYF
TRBJ1-5,TRBV7-9,NA,NA,TGTGCCAGCAGCTTAGTTGAGGGCGGGAGCAATCAGCCCCAGCATTTT,CASSLVEGGSNQPQHF
TRBJ2-1,TRBV7-6,TRBD2,NA,TGTGCCAGCAGCCCGGGGGGCGGGGGGCCGCTCAATGAGCAGTTCTTC,CASSPGGGGPLNEQFF